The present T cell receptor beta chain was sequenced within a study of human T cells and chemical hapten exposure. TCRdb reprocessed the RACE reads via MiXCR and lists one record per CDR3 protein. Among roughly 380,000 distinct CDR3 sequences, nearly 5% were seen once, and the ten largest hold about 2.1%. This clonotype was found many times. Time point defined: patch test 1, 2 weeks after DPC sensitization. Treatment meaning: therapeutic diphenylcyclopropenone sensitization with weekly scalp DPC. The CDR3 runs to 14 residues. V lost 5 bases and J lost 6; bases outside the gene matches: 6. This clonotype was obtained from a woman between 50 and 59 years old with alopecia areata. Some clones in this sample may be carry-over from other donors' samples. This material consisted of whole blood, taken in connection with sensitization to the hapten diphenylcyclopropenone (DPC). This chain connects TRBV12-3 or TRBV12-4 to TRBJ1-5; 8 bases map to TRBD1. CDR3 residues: CASSTRQGTQPQHF. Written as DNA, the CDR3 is TGTGCCAGCAGTACCCGACAGGGGACTCAGCCCCAGCATTTT.